The source of this TCR beta chain is a study of T-cell memory formation after mild COVID-19. TCRdb redid the calling of the 5' RACE reads with MiXCR, one entry per CDR3 protein. The data show 85,000 to 120,000 distinct CDR3 sequences, 9.5% to 15% seen once. With 5 bases removed from V and 2 bases from J, the gap between germline ends came to 2 bases. The CDR3 is 11 amino acids. The germline V gene has CDR1 ENHRY and CDR2 SYGVKD. What was sequenced was PBMCs or a T cell subset sorted from them (not recorded which). This chain links TRBV10-3 with TRBJ2-3; no reliable D call. This sequence originates from an adult woman who had mild COVID-19 (a few samples of this study predate the infection). Cell type and time point are not known. The chain's CDR3 is CAISTTDTQYF. In DNA form, the CDR3 reads TGTGCCATCAGTACCACAGATACGCAGTATTTT.